Listed below are T cell receptor beta chains from one sample, sequenced in a study of shared T cell receptors in the human thymus. Assay: immunoSEQ multiplex PCR; the TCRdb copy retains only in-frame clones and omits some. The sample has 600,000 or so clones, approximately 89% seen once. These data were likewise used in another study, on human thymus T cells.

Material for sequencing was thymocytes. The receptor source for this set is a boy under two years old with a congenital heart defect. The CDR3 runs from the conserved cysteine through the conserved F or W. Fields, in order: V gene, clone size, J gene, D gene, CDR3 protein, CDR3 DNA. The D gene is left open where the match is weak. The size entry is marked missing in some rows and otherwise reads once, few, many or a size class.

TRBV6-5,.,TRBJ2-7,TRBD2,CASSYSSGASYEQYF,TGTGCCAGCAGTTACTCTAGCGGGGCCTCCTACGAGCAGTACTTC
TRBV5-1,.,TRBJ2-5,TRBD1,CASSLGQEVETQYF,TGCGCCAGCAGCCTTGGACAGGAGGTAGAGACCCAGTACTTC
TRBV7-2,.,TRBJ1-2,TRBD1,CASSPGSGTGGDGYTF,TGTGCCAGCAGCCCGGGGAGTGGGACAGGGGGAGACGGCTACACCTTC
TRBV28,once,TRBJ2-1,TRBD2,CASRGTSGRRSNEQFF,TGTGCCAGCAGAGGGACTAGCGGGAGAAGGAGCAATGAGCAGTTCTTC
TRBV28,.,TRBJ1-4,.,CASSKVADTPEKLFF,TGTGCCAGCAGCAAGGTCGCGGACACCCCGGAAAAACTGTTTTTT
TRBV6-5,once,TRBJ1-2,.,CASSNPGTYNYGYTF,TGTGCCAGCAGTAACCCCGGGACTTACAACTATGGCTACACCTTC
TRBV6-7,.,TRBJ2-7,TRBD2,CASSRGTSGSTYEQYF,TGTGCCAGCAGTCGAGGGACTAGCGGGAGTACCTACGAGCAGTACTTC
TRBV7-6,.,TRBJ1-5,.,CASSPSYSNQPQHF,TGTGCCAGCAGCCCCAGTTATAGCAATCAGCCCCAGCATTTT
TRBV2,.,TRBJ2-3,.,CASLGGTSTDTQYF,TGTGCCAGCCTGGGCGGGACTAGCACAGATACGCAGTATTTT
TRBV19,.,TRBJ1-6,TRBD1,CASSMGTGYNSPLHF,TGTGCCAGTAGTATGGGGACAGGGTACAATTCACCCCTCCACTTT
TRBV7-9,.,TRBJ2-5,TRBD1,CASSSQGAKVETQYF,TGTGCCAGCAGCTCCCAGGGGGCGAAGGTGGAGACCCAGTACTTC
TRBV6-1,.,TRBJ1-2,.,CASSVLPQQRGYTF,TGTGCCAGCAGTGTACTCCCCCAGCAGCGGGGCTACACCTTC
TRBV5-1,.,TRBJ1-2,.,CASSPPAGGVGYGYTF,TGCGCCAGCAGCCCCCCGGCAGGCGGGGTGGGCTATGGCTACACCTTC
TRBV7-8,.,TRBJ1-3,.,CASGWGRSGNTIYF,TGTGCCAGCGGATGGGGGCGGTCTGGAAACACCATATATTTT
TRBV28,.,TRBJ1-1,.,CASSLLDSQAFF,TGTGCCAGCAGTTTACTTGACTCCCAAGCTTTCTTT
TRBV18,.,TRBJ2-1,.,CASSPGSCEQFF,TGTGCCAGCTCACCCGGGTCATGTGAGCAGTTCTTC
TRBV15,.,TRBJ1-2,.,CATSRDEGRKANYGYTF,TGTGCCACCAGCAGAGATGAGGGCAGGAAAGCTAACTATGGCTACACCTTC
TRBV4-1,.,TRBJ2-3,TRBD2,CASSQEYPLAGGSDTQYF,TGCGCCAGCAGCCAAGAATACCCACTAGCGGGGGGCTCAGATACGCAGTATTTT
TRBV4-3,.,TRBJ2-4,.,CASSRMSTGKDNHKNIQYF,TGCGCCAGCAGCCGGATGAGCACAGGAAAAGATAATCACAAAAACATTCAGTACTTC
TRBV6-1,.,TRBJ2-5,TRBD2,CASSDTASGGGYQETQYF,TGTGCCAGCAGTGACACGGCTAGCGGGGGCGGATACCAAGAGACCCAGTACTTC
TRBV19,.,TRBJ2-5,TRBD2,CASSIDSGGARDTQYF,TGTGCCAGTAGTATTGATAGCGGGGGGGCTCGAGATACCCAGTACTTC
TRBV28,.,TRBJ2-7,TRBD2,CASSPIPLAEVYEQYF,TGTGCCAGCAGTCCCATCCCACTAGCGGAAGTCTACGAGCAGTACTTC
TRBV5-1,.,TRBJ1-2,.,CASSLVAKVYGYTF,TGCGCCAGCAGCTTGGTTGCGAAAGTCTATGGCTACACCTTC
TRBV30,.,TRBJ1-2,.,CACRPWGGDNYGYTF,TGTGCCTGCAGGCCGTGGGGGGGTGACAACTATGGCTACACCTTC
TRBV10-3,.,TRBJ2-3,TRBD2,CAISVGGGTDTQYF,TGTGCCATCAGTGTCGGGGGGGGCACAGATACGCAGTATTTT
TRBV5-1,.,TRBJ2-4,.,CASSLGALGWGDIQYF,TGCGCCAGCAGCTTGGGAGCGCTCGGGTGGGGGGACATTCAGTACTTC
TRBV4-3,.,TRBJ2-2,.,CASSRRVKGGELFF,TGCGCCAGCAGCCGCAGGGTTAAAGGCGGGGAGCTGTTTTTT
TRBV5-1,.,TRBJ2-5,.,CASSYGTPGETQYF,TGCGCCAGCAGCTACGGCACCCCAGGGGAGACCCAGTACTTC
TRBV29-1,.,TRBJ1-1,.,CSVRWNTEAFF,TGCAGCGTGCGGTGGAACACTGAAGCTTTCTTT
TRBV29-1,.,TRBJ2-7,.,CSVAADYEQYF,TGCAGCGTTGCAGCGGATTACGAGCAGTACTTC
TRBV19,.,TRBJ2-4,TRBD2,CASSSGRELNIQYF,TGTGCCAGTAGTAGCGGGAGGGAGTTAAACATTCAGTACTTC
TRBV6-5,.,TRBJ2-3,.,CASSSPRKTSTDTQYF,TGTGCCAGCAGTTCGCCACGGAAGACTAGCACAGATACGCAGTATTTT
TRBV27,.,TRBJ1-1,.,CASSPGHRNTEAFF,TGTGCCAGCAGTCCGGGACATCGGAACACTGAAGCTTTCTTT
TRBV25-1,.,TRBJ2-2,.,CASRAQGRSYTGELFF,TGTGCCAGCAGAGCACAGGGAAGAAGTTACACCGGGGAGCTGTTTTTT
TRBV6-4,.,TRBJ1-1,.,CASRSHRNTEAFF,TGTGCCAGCAGATCGCACAGGAACACTGAAGCTTTCTTT
TRBV30,.,TRBJ2-3,TRBD1,CAWSVNRGQGDTQYF,TGTGCCTGGAGTGTTAACAGGGGGCAAGGAGATACGCAGTATTTT
TRBV5-6,.,TRBJ2-2,.,CASSLYPGELFF,TGTGCCAGCAGTTTGTATCCCGGGGAGCTGTTTTTT
TRBV11-2,once,TRBJ2-1,TRBD1,CASSIGQDRYNEQFF,TGTGCCAGCAGCATTGGACAGGACCGATACAATGAGCAGTTCTTC
TRBV6-1,.,TRBJ1-1,.,CASTSNTEAFF,TGTGCCAGCACCTCGAACACTGAAGCTTTCTTT
TRBV27,.,TRBJ2-7,.,CASSLSWTDNTRGTGYDEQYF,TGTGCCAGCAGTTTATCGTGGACAGATAATACGAGGGGTACGGGGTATGACGAGCAGTACTTC
TRBV28,.,TRBJ1-2,.,CATGDYYGYTF,TGTGCCACAGGGGATTACTATGGCTACACCTTC
TRBV6-5,.,TRBJ2-7,.,CASRTMEGLTCEQYF,TGTGCCAGCAGGACCATGGAGGGATTGACCTGCGAGCAGTACTTC
TRBV28,.,TRBJ2-1,TRBD2,CASSSSGGAYEQFF,TGTGCCAGCAGTTCAAGCGGGGGGGCATATGAGCAGTTCTTC
TRBV6-1,.,TRBJ1-2,.,CASLTAWTVNYGYTF,TGTGCCAGCCTTACAGCCTGGACAGTGAACTATGGCTACACCTTC
TRBV27,.,TRBJ2-2,TRBD2,CATNSGRAPTGELFF,TGTGCCACCAACTCGGGGAGGGCCCCCACCGGGGAGCTGTTTTTT
TRBV7-2,.,TRBJ2-7,.,CASSLEAGFNYEQYF,TGTGCCAGCAGCTTAGAGGCGGGATTTAACTACGAGCAGTACTTC
TRBV5-6,.,TRBJ1-2,.,CASTCRQVSEGYTF,TGTGCCAGCACTTGTAGACAGGTGTCGGAAGGCTACACCTTC
TRBV27,.,TRBJ1-1,.,CASSLPGNTEAFF,TGTGCCAGCAGTTTACCGGGGAACACTGAAGCTTTCTTT
TRBV6-1,.,TRBJ2-2,.,CASRSGTGNTGELFF,TGTGCCAGCAGGTCCGGGACTGGCAACACCGGGGAGCTGTTTTTT
TRBV18,.,TRBJ2-7,TRBD2,CASSPQAGGKSYEQYF,TGTGCCAGCTCACCACAGGCGGGAGGCAAATCCTACGAGCAGTACTTC
TRBV25-1,.,TRBJ1-2,.,CASSEQGGYYGYTF,TGTGCCAGCAGTGAACAGGGTGGATACTATGGCTACACCTTC
TRBV6-1,.,TRBJ2-7,.,CASSDPGTRLWEQYF,TGTGCCAGCAGTGACCCCGGGACAAGGTTATGGGAGCAGTACTTC
TRBV4-1,.,TRBJ2-5,.,CASSQERIANQETQYF,TGCGCCAGCAGCCAAGAAAGGATAGCTAACCAAGAGACCCAGTACTTC